This T cell receptor (beta chain) was identified in a study of a mutant IDH1 vaccine in newly diagnosed glioma. About the research overall: Radiotherapy alone preceded vaccination by 4-6 weeks; alternatively, vaccination started with temozolomide cycles. Among treated patients, around 62% were male and around 40% female, and mean age was 40.4 years.

Assay used: immunoSEQ multiplex PCR; TCRdb lists only in-frame clones, some missing. The repertoire has 40,000 or so clones, approximately 83% of them found once; the top ten carry roughly 1.8%. This sample's time point: week 5, during vaccination. Alongside topical imiquimod, each dose of vaccine comprised 300 ug of mutant IDH1 20-mer peptide. As concerns this clone: The antigen is not known.

This CDR3 has 17 amino acids. Germline V CDR1 and CDR2: SGHTA, FQGNSA. Trimming removed 6 bases at V and 7 bases at J, with 28 bases between. Study results and caveats: Seemingly, pseudoprogression had no relation to changes in the top peripheral T cell clonotypes.

The chain has TRBV7-2 and TRBJ2-7; D is possibly TRBD2 (6 bases). The source is a middle-aged man with glioma. Sample: PBMCs, taken from a glioma patient whose treatment included an IDH1 peptide vaccine. This chain's CDR3 is CASRPDWSGVIGSEQYF. CDR3 sequence (DNA): TGTGCCAGCAGACCCGATTGGTCGGGAGTAATTGGTTCGGAGCAGTACTTC.